Presented here are 10 T cell receptor beta chains from one specimen sequenced in a study of tissue T cells after allogeneic stem cell transplantation. The table came from immunoSEQ multiplex PCR; TCRdb's copy has only in-frame clones and leaves some out. The sample carries over 3,500 clones, around 43% recorded once. The time point is: mouse harvest day 14 after allogeneic transplant. Tail vein injection delivered 10^7 T-cell-depleted bone marrow cells and 10^6 splenic CD5+ T cells. Sequencing was performed on lymph node tissue. Source of these receptors: a female BALB/c mouse given C57BL/6 T cells with graft-versus-host disease after an allogeneic hematopoietic cell transplant.

Details on this clone: Gene names and germline match the mouse. The read comes to an end 1 residue before the CDR3 does, leaving the germline J gene to fill in the end. This chain connects TRBV13-2 to TRBJ2-2; D gene uncertain. The V gene lost 2 bases and the J gene lost 0 bases, with 8 bases spanning the gap. There are 15 residues in the CDR3. From germline, CDR1 is NNHNN and CDR2 SYGAGS (reference sequence). The part of the CDR3 DNA that was read is TGTGCCAGCGGTGAATGGGCAGCAAACACCGGGCAGCTCTAC. This codes for CASGEWAANTGQLY. The CDR3 reads in full as CASGEWAANTGQLYF.

On this clone itself: Gene names are the mouse ones. Read sequence stops 1 residue before the CDR3 end, and the germline J gene provides the missing end. The chain uses TRBV26 and TRBJ2-1; 9 bases line up with TRBD2. The germline V gene has CDR1 KGHPV and CDR2 FQNQEV (reference sequence). There are 15 residues in the CDR3. J lost 4 bases, V lost 4 bases, and 5 bases had no gene match. The CDR3 is CASSRRGLGYAEQFF. The sequenced CDR3 bases are TGTGCCAGCAGTCGAAGAGGACTGGGGTATGCTGAGCAGTTC.

This clone was seen a handful of times. Gene names denote mouse genes. The observed sequence ends 1 residue before the CDR3 terminus, with the missing tail filled in from the germline J gene. The chain combines TRBV13-3 with TRBJ1-3; 9 bases align to TRBD1. This CDR3 comprises 15 residues. Germline CDR1 reads NNHDY; CDR2 reads SYVADS. After removal of 3 bases from V and 0 bases from J, the junction contained 1 base not matched to a gene. CDR3 in amino acids: CASSGDRDSGNTLYF. CDR3 DNA, as far as it was read: TGTGCCAGCAGTGGGGACAGGGATTCTGGAAATACGCTCTAT.

Relative to its sample, this clone is medium-sized. All gene names here are mouse names. The observed sequence ends 1 residue before the CDR3 terminus, with the missing tail filled in from the germline J gene. The chain couples TRBV13-1 to TRBJ2-7, with D tentatively TRBD1 (6 bases). V lost 2 bases and J 0 bases, leaving 9 bases between the germline ends. Looked up from germline, CDR1 is NSHNY and CDR2 is SYGAGN. CDR3 length: 14 residues. The CDR3 bases that were read are TGTGCCAGCAGTGAGGGCAGGGGCTCCTATGAACAGTAC. It specifies CASSEGRGSYEQY. The whole CDR3 region reads CASSEGRGSYEQYF.

About this clone: The genes and germline here are from mouse. The read ends 1 residue before the CDR3 terminus; that terminus is restored from the germline J gene. The chain carries TRBV26 and TRBJ2-2; D may be TRBD1 (6 bases). The length of the CDR3 is 14 residues. CDR1 KGHPV and CDR2 FQNQEV come from the germline V gene (reference sequence). The V and J ends lost 6 bases and 0 bases respectively, with 8 bases between them. CDR3 amino acids: CASSGTTNTGQLYF. The sequenced CDR3 bases are TGTGCCAGCAGCGGGACAACAAACACCGGGCAGCTCTAC.

This clone is judged medium-sized (0.01 to 0.1%). The genes are named according to mouse. The read finishes 1 residue shy of the CDR3 end, and the germline J gene is used to complete it. V gene TRBV16 combines with J gene TRBJ2-3; 8 bases fit TRBD2. The ends lost 0 bases at V and 0 bases at J; junction bases unmatched: 11. This CDR3 is 19 amino acids long. Germline loops: CDR1 SGHSA, CDR2 FRNQAP. CDR3 DNA, as far as it was read: TGTGCAAGCAGCTTAGATGAGGTGGGGGGGAAGGGGAGTGCAGAAACGCTGTAT. Its translation is CASSLDEVGGKGSAETLY. The full CDR3 protein is CASSLDEVGGKGSAETLYF. Based on the CDR3 plus reference TRBV16 and TRBJ2-3, the full variable domain is NAGVIQTPRHKVTGKGQEATLWCEPISGHSAVFWYRQTIVQGLEFLTYFRNQAPIDDSGMPKERFSAQMPNQSHSTLKIQSTQPQDSAVYLCASSLDEVGGKGSAETLYFGSGTRLTVL.

As to this clone: The genes are named according to mouse. With the read ending 1 residue before the CDR3 end, the germline J gene is used to fill in that end. This chain connects TRBV3 to TRBJ2-7; 7 bases line up with TRBD1. CDR1 SNHLY and CDR2 FYNGKV come from the germline V gene (reference sequence). CDR3 length: 13 amino acids. V lost 2 bases and J lost 4; bases outside the gene matches: 2. The CDR3 sequence is CASSLRTGYEQYF. CDR3 DNA, as far as it was read: TGTGCCAGCAGCTTACGGACAGGTTATGAACAGTAC.

Comments on this clone: Gene names are the mouse ones. The read terminates 1 residue before the CDR3 end, so the remaining end is supplied by the germline J gene. The chain employs TRBV12-2 and TRBJ2-7; 9 bases are a match to TRBD2. This CDR3 spans 14 amino acids. Germline CDR1 is SGHLS and CDR2 is HYDKME. Trimming removed 2 bases from V and 1 base from J; junction bases left unmatched: 2. CDR3 loop: CASSPGLGSYEQYF. The DNA read from the CDR3 is TGTGCCAGCTCTCCCGGACTGGGGTCCTATGAACAGTAC. Looking up the rest from reference TRBV12-2 and TRBJ2-7 gives the full variable domain: NSGVVQSPRYIIKGKGERSILKCIPISGHLSVAWYQQTQGQELKFFIQHYDKMERDKGNLPSRFSVQQFDDYHSEMNMSALELEDSAVYFCASSPGLGSYEQYFGPGTRLTVL.

Turning to this clone: Mouse names are used for the genes. The read ends 1 residue shy of where the CDR3 ends; the end is completed using the germline J gene. The chain carries TRBV13-1 and TRBJ1-1; D uncertain. Trimming took 3 bases from V and 0 from J, leaving 12 bases between them. Germline CDR1 and CDR2: NSHNY and SYGAGN. CDR3 length: 15 residues. The CDR3 sequence: CASSARTVANTEVFF. The sequenced part of the CDR3 DNA is TGTGCCAGCAGTGCCCGGACCGTTGCAAACACAGAAGTCTTC.

Comment on this clone: Gene names refer to mouse genes. The read terminates 1 residue ahead of where the CDR3 ends, so the germline J gene completes it. The rearrangement joins TRBV16 to TRBJ2-1; 7 nucleotides line up with TRBD1. The CDR3 loop spans 15 amino acids. Germline CDR1 reads SGHSA; CDR2 reads FRNQAP. With V trimmed by 4 bases and J by 0 bases, 3 bases remained unmatched. The CDR3 here is CASSSNRGNYAEQFF. The covered CDR3 bases are TGTGCAAGCAGCTCAAACAGGGGTAACTATGCTGAGCAGTTC.